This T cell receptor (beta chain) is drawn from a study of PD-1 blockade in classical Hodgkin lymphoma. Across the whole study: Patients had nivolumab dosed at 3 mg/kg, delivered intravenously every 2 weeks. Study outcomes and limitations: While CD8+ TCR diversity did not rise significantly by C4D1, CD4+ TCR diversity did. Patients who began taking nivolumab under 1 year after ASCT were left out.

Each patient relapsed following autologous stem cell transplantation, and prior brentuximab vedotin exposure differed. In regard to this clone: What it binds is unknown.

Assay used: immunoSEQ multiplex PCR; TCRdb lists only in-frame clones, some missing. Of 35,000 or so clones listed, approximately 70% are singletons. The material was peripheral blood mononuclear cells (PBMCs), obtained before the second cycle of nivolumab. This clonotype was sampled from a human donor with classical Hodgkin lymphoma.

CDR3 region: CASSAPELGNTEAFF. CDR3 nucleotide sequence: TGTGCCAGCAGTGCCCCCGAGTTGGGGAACACTGAAGCTTTCTTT. The J gene is TRBJ1-1, the V gene TRBV25-1; D is undetermined. The CDR3 runs to 15 residues. V dropped 4 bases and J dropped 1 base, with 13 bases sitting between them. Germline-derived CDR1 and CDR2 are MGHDK and SYGVNS.